Detailed here is one T cell receptor beta chain. Its target is unknown. TCRdb keeps only in-frame clones here, not all; method: immunoSEQ multiplex PCR. Among 70,000 to 95,000 clones listed, around 82% were seen once. CDR1 and CDR2 (germline): MNHEY, SMNVEV (reference sequence). The junction had 9 bases not matched to a gene; V was cut back by 5 bases and J by 5 bases. The CDR3 consists of 15 residues. This sample was taken from a study of lymphopenia after photon versus proton radiotherapy. Study-wide points: Survival link was tested only in deceased patients; proton benefit remains a possibility. Proton therapy kept repertoires fairly stable, unlike photons, which gained effector/memory cells. Larger post-nadir TCR diversity loss correlated inversely with survival in deceased patients. Post-nadir diversity loss with photons came from oligoclonal expansion, particularly CD8+ Temra cells.

This chain uses TRBV27 with TRBJ1-1; 9 bases align to TRBD1. The specimen was peripheral blood, collected from a patient treated with proton-based radiotherapy. This TCR came from a man between 60 and 75 years old with pancreatic cancer. CDR3 bases: TGTGCCAGCAGTCCTCGACAGGGGGTGGAGACTGAAGCTTTCTTT. Translation: CASSPRQGVETEAFF.